The 24 T cell receptor beta chains in this list originate from one sample, sequenced in a study of blood T cells in healthy people across ages. A second PCR of about 6 to 12 cycles used a sample-barcoded 5' primer and a J-beta primer mix. Via MiXCR, TCRdb re-called the 5' RACE reads, giving one row per CDR3 protein. The data contain some 1,800,000 distinct CDR3 sequences, approximately 39% of them singletons. Source material: blood. The origin of the receptors is a human donor in good health.

This clonotype occurred many times. This chain uses TRBV9 with TRBJ2-7, with TRBD1 matching over 9 bases. The V and J ends lost 3 bases and 0 bases, in that order; junction bases with no gene match: 7. Germline CDR1 and CDR2: SGDLS and YYNGEE. CDR3 length: 16 amino acids. This CDR3 is CASSEEAGQGSYEQYF. CDR3 bases: TGTGCCAGCAGCGAGGAGGCGGGACAGGGCTCCTACGAGCAGTACTTC. Variable domain in full (rest from reference TRBV9 and TRBJ2-7): DSGVTQTPKHLITATGQRVTLRCSPRSGDLSVYWYQQSLDQGLQFLIQYYNGEERAKGNILERFSAQQFPDLHSELNLSSLELGDSALYFCASSEEAGQGSYEQYFGPGTRLTVT.

This clonotype was seen more than once but under ten times. The rearrangement links TRBV11-2 to TRBJ1-1; a possible D gene is TRBD1 (6 bases). The CDR3 length is 17 residues. Trimming removed 1 base at V and 0 bases at J, with 15 bases between. Germline V lookup: CDR1 SGHAT, CDR2 FQNNGV. CDR3 nucleotides: TGTGCCAGCAGCTTAGTTACAGGGCGATCCTTGAACACTGAAGCTTTCTTT. It codes for CASSLVTGRSLNTEAFF.

The chain couples TRBV25-1 to TRBJ2-6; TRBD1 might be the D (6 bases). V was pared by 5 bases and J by 2 bases, with 10 bases between. The germline gives CDR1 MGHDK, CDR2 SYGVNS. The CDR3 loop spans 15 amino acids. The CDR3 DNA is TGTGCCAGCAGTCACTACAGGGCTGGGGCCAACGTCCTGACTTTC. This codes for CASSHYRAGANVLTF.

The chain has TRBV5-5 and TRBJ2-1; D uncertain. Germline assignment: CDR1 SGHKS and CDR2 YYEKEE (reference sequence). V lost 0 bases and J 3 bases, leaving 10 bases between the germline ends. The CDR3 runs 15 residues. The CDR3 here is CASSLEVGIYNEQFF. The CDR3 DNA reads TGTGCCAGCAGCTTGGAGGTAGGGATCTACAATGAGCAGTTCTTC.

This clonotype showed up just a few times. This rearrangement joins TRBV6-2 or TRBV6-3 to TRBJ2-5, with D possibly matching TRBD1 (6 bases). Trimming took off 4 bases at V and 2 bases at J, with 14 bases between the two ends. Germline CDR1 MNHEY, CDR2 SVGEGT. CDR3 size: 15 residues. Here the CDR3 reads CASSLERGWQETQYF. DNA for the CDR3: TGTGCCAGCAGTTTGGAGAGGGGGTGGCAAGAGACCCAGTACTTC.

Worth noting for this clonotype: One end of the junction is discordant with germline, which a read error may explain. This chain links TRBV7-8 with TRBJ1-2; TRBD1 agrees at 7 bases. The CDR3 has 14 residues. Germline V gene lookup returns CDR1 SGHVS and CDR2 FQNEAQ. This CDR3 is CAGSLDRQGGGYTF. The CDR3 DNA sequence: TGTGCCGGCAGCTTAGACCGACAGGGAGGTGGCTACACCTTC.

This chain links TRBV7-9 with TRBJ2-5, with 7 positions matching TRBD2. Per germline, CDR1 SEHNR and CDR2 FQNEAQ (reference sequence). The CDR3 contains 14 residues. The J segment lost 7 bases and the V segment lost 6 bases, leaving 11 bases of the junction unmatched. Here the CDR3 DNA reads TGTGCCAGCAGTCGGACCGGGGAGGGAGTGACCCAGTACTTC. Encoded protein: CASSRTGEGVTQYF.

This clonotype was seen more than once but under ten times. CDR3 nucleotides: TGCGCCAGCAGCCAAGTTGGGACAGGGACATCCTACGAGCAGTACTTC. Residues: CASSQVGTGTSYEQYF. The V and J genes are TRBV4-3 and TRBJ2-7; 9 bases are shared with TRBD1. The CDR3 is 16 amino acids. J lost 1 base, V lost 1 base, and 5 bases had no gene match. Germline assignment: CDR1 LGHNA and CDR2 YSLEER.

The V call is TRBV4-3, the J call TRBJ1-2, with 12 bases fitting TRBD1. Germline CDR1 reads LGHNA; CDR2 reads YSLEER. The CDR3 has 16 amino acids. J lost 2 bases, V lost 4 bases, and 5 bases had no gene match. The CDR3 spells CASSPTGQGANYGYTF. The CDR3 DNA sequence: TGCGCCAGCAGCCCGACGGGACAGGGGGCAAACTATGGCTACACCTTC.

CDR3 DNA: TGCAGCGTTGAGGATACAGGGGGCTTAGGCACTGAAGCTTTCTTT. Translation gives CSVEDTGGLGTEAFF. The chain employs TRBV29-1 and TRBJ1-1, with 9 bases matching TRBD1. The junction had 9 bases not matched to a gene; V was cut back by 3 bases and J by 4 bases. Germline lookup yields CDR1 SQVTM and CDR2 ANQGSEA. This CDR3 is built from 15 residues.

The V gene is TRBV20-1, the J gene TRBJ1-5; TRBD1 might be the D (5 bases). The germline V gene encodes CDR1 DFQATT and CDR2 SNEGSKA (reference sequence). This CDR3 is 15 amino acids long. V lost 3 bases to trimming and J lost 2 bases, with 14 bases between them. CDR3 residues: CSASHGGYGNQPQHF. In DNA form, the CDR3 reads TGCAGTGCTAGCCATGGGGGGTATGGCAATCAGCCCCAGCATTTT.

In this sample, this clonotype turned up a few times. The rearrangement uses TRBV28 and TRBJ1-1; 7 bases are a match to TRBD1. From germline, CDR1 is MDHEN and CDR2 SYDVKM. The CDR3 is made up of 14 amino acids. J was trimmed by 4 bases and V by 7 bases; bases with no gene match: 9. The CDR3 coding sequence is TGTGCCAGCACTCTACAGGGGCGTGGCACTGAAGCTTTCTTT. Translating gives CASTLQGRGTEAFF.

This clonotype was counted only a few times. The CDR3 spells CSARRINRGLQFF. The CDR3 DNA reads as TGCAGTGCTAGGAGAATCAACAGGGGCTTGCAGTTCTTC. This chain links TRBV20-1 with TRBJ2-1; 7 bases fit TRBD1. V gave up 3 bases and J gave up 12 bases; unmatched junction bases: 11. This CDR3 is built from 13 residues. Germline values: CDR1 DFQATT, CDR2 SNEGSKA (reference sequence).

The chain is built from TRBV7-2 and TRBJ2-1, with TRBD1 matching 10 bases. The germline V gene has CDR1 SGHTA and CDR2 FQGNSA. The CDR3 length is 16 residues. V lost 5 bases, J lost 1 base, and 5 bases stayed unmatched. The CDR3 region is CASSQRGQGSYNEQFF. The CDR3 DNA follows: TGTGCCAGCAGCCAGCGGGGACAGGGGTCCTACAATGAGCAGTTCTTC.

This chain joins TRBV15 and TRBJ2-2; 8 bases agree with TRBD1. V lost 8 bases to trimming and J lost 4 bases; unmatched junction nucleotides: 9. Germline V gives CDR1 LNHNV, CDR2 YYDKDF (reference sequence). This CDR3 has 15 amino acids. The CDR3 sequence is CATDSQGGVTGELFF. As DNA, the CDR3 is TGTGCCACCGATTCACAGGGGGGAGTCACCGGGGAGCTGTTTTTT. The complete variable domain, with remaining parts taken from reference TRBV15 and TRBJ2-2, reads DAMVIQNPRYQVTQFGKPVTLSCSQTLNHNVMYWYQQKSSQAPKLLFHYYDKDFNNEADTPDNFQSRRPNTSFCFLDIRSPGLGDTAMYLCATDSQGGVTGELFFGEGSRLTVL.

This sequence joins TRBV2 and TRBJ2-7; 8 positions match TRBD1. Germline assignment: CDR1 SNHLY and CDR2 FYNNEI. With V trimmed by 9 bases and J by 3 bases, 7 bases remained unmatched. CDR3 length equals 13 residues. This CDR3 is CASNGDRNYEQYF. In DNA form, the CDR3 reads TGTGCCAGTAACGGGGACAGGAACTACGAGCAGTACTTC.

This clonotype showed up many times. V is TRBV7-2 and J is TRBJ1-5, with D unclear. Trimming took 5 bases from V and 0 from J, leaving 5 bases between them. The germline CDR1 and CDR2 sequences are SGHTA and FQGNSA. This CDR3 comprises 13 residues. The CDR3 nucleotides are TGTGCCAGCAGCAGCCATAGCAATCAGCCCCAGCATTTT. Translating gives CASSSHSNQPQHF.

CDR3: CASSPPDPSPNEQFF. CDR3 nucleotides: TGTGCCAGCAGCCCCCCGGACCCGAGCCCCAATGAGCAGTTCTTC. V usage is TRBV7-9 and J usage is TRBJ2-1; D is unclear. CDR1 and CDR2 from the germline V gene are SEHNR and FQNEAQ (reference sequence). The CDR3 covers 15 residues. The V end lost 5 bases, the J end lost 6 bases, and 17 bases lay between the germline ends.

This rearrangement joins TRBV7-9 to TRBJ1-4; 7 bases align to TRBD1. The germline V gene encodes CDR1 SEHNR and CDR2 FQNEAQ (reference sequence). The CDR3 loop spans 15 amino acids. The trim removed 2 bases at V and 5 bases at J, leaving 5 bases unmatched. The CDR3 protein is CASSLWDSRNEKLFF. The CDR3 region has the DNA TGTGCCAGCAGCTTATGGGACAGCCGAAATGAAAAACTGTTTTTT.

This clonotype was detected only a few times. The junction differs from germline at one of its ends, possibly a read error. The J gene is TRBJ2-6, the V gene TRBV7-2; D remains ambiguous. Germline CDR1 SGHTA, CDR2 FQGNSA. The CDR3 loop spans 15 amino acids. The CDR3 here is CAGSLGATGANVLTF. The CDR3 DNA follows: TGTGCCGGCAGCTTAGGCGCGACTGGGGCCAACGTCCTGACTTTC.

V usage is TRBV12-3 or TRBV12-4 and J usage is TRBJ1-2; unclear D gene. The V end was cut by 2 bases, the J end by 4 bases, with 8 bases between. The CDR3 is 13 residues long. Here the CDR3 reads CASSLSDRYGYTF. The CDR3 DNA follows: TGTGCCAGCAGTTTATCGGATCGCTATGGCTACACCTTC.

The rearrangement uses TRBV7-9 and TRBJ2-5; D call uncertain. CDR1 is SEHNR and CDR2 is FQNEAQ in the germline V gene (reference sequence). V was pared by 3 bases and J by 1 base, with 9 bases between. This CDR3 is built from 14 residues. This CDR3 reads CASSFRRLQETQYF. As DNA, the CDR3 is TGTGCCAGCAGCTTCCGACGGCTCCAAGAGACCCAGTACTTC.

V usage is TRBV28 and J usage is TRBJ2-2, with 11 bases identical to TRBD2. The CDR3 spans 18 residues. V shed 4 bases, J shed 9 bases, and the junction held 16 bases outside the gene matches. Germline V lookup: CDR1 MDHEN, CDR2 SYDVKM. This chain's CDR3 is CASSSPFLAGGSYRELFF. In nucleotides, the CDR3 is TGTGCCAGCAGTTCCCCCTTTCTAGCGGGGGGTTCCTACCGGGAGCTGTTTTTT.

Regarding this clonotype: One end of the junction fails to match germline, which may point to a read error. The J gene is TRBJ1-4, the V gene TRBV20-1, with D possibly TRBD1 on 5 matching bases. The CDR3 is made up of 15 amino acids. CDR1 DFQATT and CDR2 SNEGSKA come from the germline V gene (reference sequence). The CDR3 sequence is CSAPQGGRTNEKRFF. The CDR3 DNA follows: TGCAGTGCTCCGCAGGGAGGGAGAACTAATGAAAAACGGTTTTTT.